This T cell receptor (beta chain) was identified during a study of cytomegalovirus exposure and HLA in healthy donors. Across the whole study: The 90 to 150 validation repertoires were produced on the same platform as the 650 or so repertoires of the first cohort. This was reported in a later analysis.

The CDR3 contains 15 residues. With 2 bases clipped from V and 7 bases from J, the junction kept 9 bases outside the gene matches. The germline V gene encodes CDR1 SNHLY and CDR2 FYNNEI. Points from the study as a whole: According to a subsequent analysis, TCR clusters identified in the first cohort showed a tendency to co-occur across the approximately 130 validation repertoires.

In the case of this clone: What it binds is not known.

Assay used: immunoSEQ multiplex PCR; TCRdb lists only in-frame clones, some missing. This table has 150,000 or so clones, just under 90% appearing once. The V and J genes are TRBV2 and TRBJ2-7; 9 bases are shared with TRBD2. The receptor's source is a woman aged 30 to 39 in good health and CMV-seronegative. Material for sequencing was PBMCs. CDR3 nucleotides: TGTGCCAGCAGTGAAACTGGCGGGGGGGCCAGAGAGCAGTACTTC. It encodes CASSETGGGAREQYF. Using reference TRBV2 and TRBJ2-7 for the parts outside the CDR3, the full variable domain is EPEVTQTPSHQVTQMGQEVILRCVPISNHLYFYWYRQILGQKVEFLVSFYNNEISEKSEIFDDQFSVERPDGSNFTLKIRSTKLEDSAMYFCASSETGGGAREQYFGPGTRLTVT.